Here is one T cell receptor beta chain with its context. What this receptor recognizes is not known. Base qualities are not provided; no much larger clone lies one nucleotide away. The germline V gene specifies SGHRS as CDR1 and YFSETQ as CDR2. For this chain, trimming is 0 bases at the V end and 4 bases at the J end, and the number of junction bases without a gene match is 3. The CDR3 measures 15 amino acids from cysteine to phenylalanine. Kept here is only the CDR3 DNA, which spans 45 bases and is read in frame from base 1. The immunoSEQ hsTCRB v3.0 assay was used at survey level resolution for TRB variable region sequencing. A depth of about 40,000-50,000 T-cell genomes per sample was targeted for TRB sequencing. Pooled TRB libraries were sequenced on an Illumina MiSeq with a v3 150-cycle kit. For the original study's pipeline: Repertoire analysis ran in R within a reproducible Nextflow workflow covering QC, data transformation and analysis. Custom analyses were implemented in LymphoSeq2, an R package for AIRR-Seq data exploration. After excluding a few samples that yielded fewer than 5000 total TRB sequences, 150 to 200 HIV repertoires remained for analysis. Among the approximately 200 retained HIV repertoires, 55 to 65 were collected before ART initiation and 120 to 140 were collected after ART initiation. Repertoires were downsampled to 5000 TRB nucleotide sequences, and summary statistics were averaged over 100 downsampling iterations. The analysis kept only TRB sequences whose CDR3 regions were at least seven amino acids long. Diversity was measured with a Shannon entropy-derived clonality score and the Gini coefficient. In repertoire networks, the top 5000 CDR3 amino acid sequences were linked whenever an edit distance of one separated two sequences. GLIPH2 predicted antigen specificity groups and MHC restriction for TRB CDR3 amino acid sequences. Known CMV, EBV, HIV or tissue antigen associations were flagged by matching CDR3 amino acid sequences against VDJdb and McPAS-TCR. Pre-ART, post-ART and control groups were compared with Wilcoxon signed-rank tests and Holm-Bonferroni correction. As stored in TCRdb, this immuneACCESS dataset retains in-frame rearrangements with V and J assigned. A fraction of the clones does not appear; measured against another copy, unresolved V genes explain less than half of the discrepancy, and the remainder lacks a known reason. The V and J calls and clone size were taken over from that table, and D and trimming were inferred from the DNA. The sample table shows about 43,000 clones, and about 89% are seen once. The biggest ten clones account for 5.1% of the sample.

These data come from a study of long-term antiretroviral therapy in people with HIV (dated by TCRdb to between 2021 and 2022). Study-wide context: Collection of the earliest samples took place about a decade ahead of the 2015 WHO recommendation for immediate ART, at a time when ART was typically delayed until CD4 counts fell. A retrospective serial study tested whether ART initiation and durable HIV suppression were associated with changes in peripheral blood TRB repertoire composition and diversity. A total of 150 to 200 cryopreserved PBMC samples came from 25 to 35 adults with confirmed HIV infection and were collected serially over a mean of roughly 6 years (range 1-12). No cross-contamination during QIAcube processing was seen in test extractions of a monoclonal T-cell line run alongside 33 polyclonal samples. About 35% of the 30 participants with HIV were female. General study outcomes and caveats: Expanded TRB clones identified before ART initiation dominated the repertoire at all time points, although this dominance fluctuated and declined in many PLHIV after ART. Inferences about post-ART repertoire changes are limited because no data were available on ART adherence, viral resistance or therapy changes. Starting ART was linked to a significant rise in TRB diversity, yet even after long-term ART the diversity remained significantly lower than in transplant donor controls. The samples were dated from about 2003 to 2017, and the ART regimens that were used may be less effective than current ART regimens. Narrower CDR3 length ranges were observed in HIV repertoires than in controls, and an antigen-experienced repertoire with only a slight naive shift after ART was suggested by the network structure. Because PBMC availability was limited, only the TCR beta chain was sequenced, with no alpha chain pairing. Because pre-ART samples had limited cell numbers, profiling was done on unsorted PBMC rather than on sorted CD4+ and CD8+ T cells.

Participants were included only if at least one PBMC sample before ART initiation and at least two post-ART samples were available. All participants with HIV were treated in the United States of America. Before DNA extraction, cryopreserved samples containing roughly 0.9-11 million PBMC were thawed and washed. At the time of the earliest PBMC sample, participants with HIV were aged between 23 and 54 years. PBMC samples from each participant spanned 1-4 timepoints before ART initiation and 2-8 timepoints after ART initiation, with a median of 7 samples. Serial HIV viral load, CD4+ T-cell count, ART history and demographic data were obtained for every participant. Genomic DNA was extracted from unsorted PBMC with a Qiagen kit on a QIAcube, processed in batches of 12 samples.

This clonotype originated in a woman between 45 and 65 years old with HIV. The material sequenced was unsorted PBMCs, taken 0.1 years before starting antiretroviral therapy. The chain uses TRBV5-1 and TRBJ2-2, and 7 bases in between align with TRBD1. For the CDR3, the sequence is CASSLARGTTGELFF. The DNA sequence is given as TGCGCCAGCAGCTTGGCCAGGGGGACCACCGGGGAGCTGTTTTTT.